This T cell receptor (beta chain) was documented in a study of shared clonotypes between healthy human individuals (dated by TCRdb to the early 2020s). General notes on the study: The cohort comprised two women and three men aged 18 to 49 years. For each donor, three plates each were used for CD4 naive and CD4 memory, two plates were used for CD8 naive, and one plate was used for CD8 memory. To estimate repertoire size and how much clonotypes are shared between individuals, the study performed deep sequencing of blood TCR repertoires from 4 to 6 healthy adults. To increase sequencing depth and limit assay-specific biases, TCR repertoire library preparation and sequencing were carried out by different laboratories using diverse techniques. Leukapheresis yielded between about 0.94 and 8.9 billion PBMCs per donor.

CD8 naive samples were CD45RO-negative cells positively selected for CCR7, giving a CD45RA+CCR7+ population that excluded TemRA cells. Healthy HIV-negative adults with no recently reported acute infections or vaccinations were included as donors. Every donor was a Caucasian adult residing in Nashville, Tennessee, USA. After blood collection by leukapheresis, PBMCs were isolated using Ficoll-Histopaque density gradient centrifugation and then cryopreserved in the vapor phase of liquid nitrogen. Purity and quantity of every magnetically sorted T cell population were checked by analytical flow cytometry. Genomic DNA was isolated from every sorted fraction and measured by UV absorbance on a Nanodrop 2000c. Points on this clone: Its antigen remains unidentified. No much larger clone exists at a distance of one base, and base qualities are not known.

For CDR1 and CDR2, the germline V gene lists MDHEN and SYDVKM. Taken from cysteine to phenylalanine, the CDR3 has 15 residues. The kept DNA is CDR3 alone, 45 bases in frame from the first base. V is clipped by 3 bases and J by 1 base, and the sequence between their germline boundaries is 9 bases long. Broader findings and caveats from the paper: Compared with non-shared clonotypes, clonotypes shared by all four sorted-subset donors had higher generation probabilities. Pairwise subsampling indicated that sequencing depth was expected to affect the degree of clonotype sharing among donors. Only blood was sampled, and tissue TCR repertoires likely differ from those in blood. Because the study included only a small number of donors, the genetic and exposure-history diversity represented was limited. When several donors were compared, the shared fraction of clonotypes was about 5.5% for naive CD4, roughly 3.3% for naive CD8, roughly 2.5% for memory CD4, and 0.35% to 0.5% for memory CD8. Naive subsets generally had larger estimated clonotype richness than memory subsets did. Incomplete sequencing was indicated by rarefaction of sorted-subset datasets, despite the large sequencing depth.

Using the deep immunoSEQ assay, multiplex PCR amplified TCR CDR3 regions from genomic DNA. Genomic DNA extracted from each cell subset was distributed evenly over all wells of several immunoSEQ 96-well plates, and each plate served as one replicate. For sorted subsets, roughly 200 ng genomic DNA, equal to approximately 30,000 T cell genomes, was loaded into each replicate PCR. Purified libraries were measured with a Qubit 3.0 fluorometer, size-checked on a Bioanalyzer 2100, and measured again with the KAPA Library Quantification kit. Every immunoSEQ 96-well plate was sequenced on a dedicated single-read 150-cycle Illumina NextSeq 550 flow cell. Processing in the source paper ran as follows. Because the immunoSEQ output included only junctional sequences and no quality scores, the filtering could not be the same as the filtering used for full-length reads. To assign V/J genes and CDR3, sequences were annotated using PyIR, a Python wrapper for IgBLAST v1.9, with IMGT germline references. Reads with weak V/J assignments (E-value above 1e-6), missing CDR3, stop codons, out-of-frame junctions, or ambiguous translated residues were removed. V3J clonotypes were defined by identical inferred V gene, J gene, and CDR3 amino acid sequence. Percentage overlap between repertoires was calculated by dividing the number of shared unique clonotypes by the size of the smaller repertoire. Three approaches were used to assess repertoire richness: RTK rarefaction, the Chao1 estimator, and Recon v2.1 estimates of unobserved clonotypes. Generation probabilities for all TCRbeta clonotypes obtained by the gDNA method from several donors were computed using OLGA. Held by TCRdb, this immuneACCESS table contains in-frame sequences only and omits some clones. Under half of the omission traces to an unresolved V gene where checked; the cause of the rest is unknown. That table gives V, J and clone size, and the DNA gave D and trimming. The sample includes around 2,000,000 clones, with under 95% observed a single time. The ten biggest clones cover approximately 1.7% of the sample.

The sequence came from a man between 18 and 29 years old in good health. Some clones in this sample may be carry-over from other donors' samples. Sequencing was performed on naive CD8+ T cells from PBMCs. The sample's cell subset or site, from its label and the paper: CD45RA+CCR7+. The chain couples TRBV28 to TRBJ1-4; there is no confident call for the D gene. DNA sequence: TGTGCCAGCAGTTTTTTTGGGATAACTAATGAAAAACTGTTTTTT. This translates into CASSFFGITNEKLFF.